These 19 T cell receptor beta chains were all obtained from the same sample, sequenced in a study of pediatric ulcerative colitis (dated by TCRdb to the late 2010s). To prepare the library, the immunoSEQ multiplex PCR assay was applied. TCRdb obtained this table from immuneACCESS and retained in-frame rearrangements with V and J assigned. These tables miss some clones; where compared with another copy, unresolved V genes account for less than half of the shortfall, and the remainder is unexplained. This sample holds tens of thousands of clones; 75% to 85% were observed only once. The ten largest clones represent around 5% of the sample. Source material: blood. The origin of the receptors is a boy aged 5-17 years with moderate ulcerative colitis.

This clone is a singleton in its sample. The chain recombines TRBV27 with TRBJ1-5, with 7 nucleotides matching TRBD1. This CDR3 region has 19 residues. The junction had 17 bases not matched to a gene; V was cut back by 5 bases and J by 1 base. Germline assignment: CDR1 MNHEY and CDR2 SMNVEV (reference sequence). CDR3 region: CASSPLRGGGGESNQPQHF. DNA of the CDR3: TGTGCCAGCAGTCCTCTACGCGGGGGAGGGGGCGAAAGCAATCAGCCCCAGCATTTT.

This chain uses TRBV27 with TRBJ2-7, with 7 bases identical to TRBD1. J was trimmed by 2 bases and V by 5 bases; bases with no gene match: 15. Germline CDR1 is MNHEY and CDR2 is SMNVEV (reference sequence). CDR3 length: 17 amino acids. The CDR3 DNA sequence: TGTGCCAGCAGTGAAAGAGTGGGGACAGAAAGGCCCTACGAGCAGTACTTC. This gives the protein CASSERVGTERPYEQYF.

V is TRBV12-5 and J is TRBJ1-1; maybe TRBD1 (6 bases). Germline V lookup: CDR1 LGHNT, CDR2 FRNRAP. V was trimmed by 0 bases and J by 4 bases, leaving 15 bases between them. The CDR3 contains 16 residues. As DNA, the CDR3 is TGTGCTAGTGGTTTGGTACTAGGGGGGGGGACCACTGAAGCTTTCTTT. Its translation is CASGLVLGGGTTEAFF. Full variable domain (outside the CDR3, taken from reference TRBV12-5 and TRBJ1-1): DARVTQTPRHKVTEMGQEVTMRCQPILGHNTVFWYRQTMMQGLELLAYFRNRAPLDDSGMPKDRFSAEMPDATLATLKIQPSEPRDSAVYFCASGLVLGGGTTEAFFGQGTRLTVV.

The chain is built from TRBV5-1 and TRBJ2-5; D gene uncertain. V was cut by 4 bases and J by 4 bases, with 14 bases left in between. The CDR3 spans 14 residues. CDR1 and CDR2 from the germline V gene are SGHRS and YFSETQ. CDR3 coding DNA: TGCGCCAGCAGCCACGATGGCCTAGGAGAGACCCAGTACTTC. It translates to CASSHDGLGETQYF. Full variable domain (remainder filled in from reference TRBV5-1 and TRBJ2-5): KAGVTQTPRYLIKTRGQQVTLSCSPISGHRSVSWYQQTPGQGLQFLFEYFSETQRNKGNFPGRFSGRQFSNSRSEMNVSTLELGDSALYLCASSHDGLGETQYFGPGTRLLVL.

The sample holds a few counts of this clone. The rearrangement uses TRBV7-3 and TRBJ2-5; D gene uncertain. The CDR3 has 13 residues. V was trimmed by 5 bases and J by 4 bases, leaving 11 bases between them. CDR1 and CDR2 (germline): SGHTA, FQGTGA. CDR3 protein: CASSTIVGETQYF. Written as DNA, the CDR3 is TGTGCCAGCAGCACCATTGTAGGAGAGACCCAGTACTTC.

This clone was detected a few times. The chain joins TRBV2 to TRBJ1-3; weak D call: TRBD1 (5 bases). The V gene lost 6 bases and the J gene lost 4 bases, with 16 bases spanning the gap. The CDR3 runs 15 residues. Germline values: CDR1 SNHLY, CDR2 FYNNEI. The CDR3 DNA reads TGTGCCAGCAGCCGGGACCTCGAACAAGGAAACACCATATATTTT. Encoded protein: CASSRDLEQGNTIYF.

The chain has TRBV5-4 and TRBJ2-5, with a tentative D call TRBD2 (7 bases). Trimming removed 0 bases at V and 4 bases at J, with 13 bases between. The CDR3 has 15 residues. Germline CDR1 is SGHNT and CDR2 is YYREEE (reference sequence). The CDR3 DNA reads TGTGCCAGCAGCTTGGCGGGGGGCGGGAGAGAGACCCAGTACTTC. This sequence encodes CASSLAGGGRETQYF.

This clone has just one count. The genes are TRBV4-3 and TRBJ1-1; D ambiguous. The CDR3 is made up of 16 amino acids. The V end lost 1 base, the J end lost 0 bases, and 12 bases lay between the germline ends. Germline lookup yields CDR1 LGHNA and CDR2 YSLEER. CDR3 DNA sequence: TGCGCCAGCAGCCAAGGGGGTTTTTTGTTGAACACTGAAGCTTTCTTT. Residues: CASSQGGFLLNTEAFF.

This clone was counted a single time. The chain joins TRBV7-2 to TRBJ1-5, with TRBD1 matching 11 bases. Germline V gene lookup returns CDR1 SGHTA and CDR2 FQGNSA. CDR3 size: 16 residues. V trimming: 5 bases; J trimming: 5 bases; junction bases outside the gene matches: 8. The CDR3 nucleotides are TGTGCCAGCAGCCTTAACCGGGACAGGGGGTATCAGCCCCAGCATTTT. Translating it yields CASSLNRDRGYQPQHF.

The gene calls are TRBV1 and TRBJ1-2. TRBV1 is assigned pseudogene status. CDR3 length: 18 residues. CDR3 protein: CTSSLNPTREPTDYGYTF. In DNA, the CDR3 is TGCACCAGCAGCCTCAACCCAACCCGGGAGCCTACGGACTATGGCTACACCTTC.

A single count supports this clone. The chain joins TRBV19 to TRBJ2-6; D is unclear. The CDR3 is 15 residues long. The germline V gene has CDR1 LNHDA and CDR2 SQIVND (reference sequence). Trimming cost V 4 bases and J 1 base, with 8 bases left between them. This CDR3 reads CASSTSGSGANVLTF. CDR3 nucleotides: TGTGCCAGTAGTACGAGTGGTTCTGGGGCCAACGTCCTGACTTTC.

The sample holds a few counts of this clone. The V gene is TRBV2, the J gene TRBJ2-1; a possible D gene is TRBD2 (5 bases). The CDR3 loop spans 14 amino acids. Germline lookup yields CDR1 SNHLY and CDR2 FYNNEI. With 6 bases removed from V and 2 bases from J, the gap between germline ends came to 11 bases. CDR3 nucleotide sequence: TGTGCCAGCAGCGGGGAAGAGACCTACAATGAGCAGTTCTTC. This encodes CASSGEETYNEQFF.

This clone has only a few counts. This chain uses TRBV7-2 with TRBJ2-2; D is unresolved. Trimming took 2 bases from V and 6 from J, leaving 10 bases between them. In germline, CDR1 is SGHTA, CDR2 FQGNSA. The CDR3 is 14 amino acids. CDR3 in DNA: TGTGCCAGCAGCTTACGTCAGACATCCGGGGAGCTGTTTTTT. Its translation: CASSLRQTSGELFF.

The chain uses TRBV5-1 and TRBJ1-1; 8 bases are a match to TRBD1. The V gene end was trimmed by 4 bases and the J gene end by 11 bases; junction bases not matched to a gene: 7. CDR3 size: 12 residues. From germline, CDR1 is SGHRS and CDR2 YFSETQ. In DNA, the CDR3 is TGCGCCAGCAGCCAATCGGACAGGGAGGCTTTCTTT. It is translated as CASSQSDREAFF. The full variable domain, rest sourced from reference TRBV5-1 and TRBJ1-1, is KAGVTQTPRYLIKTRGQQVTLSCSPISGHRSVSWYQQTPGQGLQFLFEYFSETQRNKGNFPGRFSGRQFSNSRSEMNVSTLELGDSALYLCASSQSDREAFFGQGTRLTVV.

Here the CDR3 reads CASTPRTGAQPQHF. CDR3 nucleotides: TGTGCCAGTACCCCGAGGACAGGGGCTCAGCCCCAGCATTTT. The chain uses TRBV19 and TRBJ1-5, with TRBD1 matching 9 bases. J gave up 6 bases and V 7 bases, and 7 bases lay outside the gene matches. Germline-derived CDR1 and CDR2 are LNHDA and SQIVND (reference sequence). The CDR3 is 14 residues long.

V and J are TRBV5-1 and TRBJ2-5, with a possible D match to TRBD1 (6 bases). Trimming took 0 bases from V and 1 from J, leaving 16 bases between them. The CDR3 sequence is 17 residues long. Germline V gives CDR1 SGHRS, CDR2 YFSETQ. The CDR3 coding sequence is TGCGCCAGCAGCTTGGAAGGGCAGGGGAGTATCCAAGAGACCCAGTACTTC. It translates to CASSLEGQGSIQETQYF.

A few counts support this clone. The chain uses TRBV18 and TRBJ1-1; 9 bases align to TRBD1. The CDR3 runs to 15 residues. In germline, CDR1 is KGHSH, CDR2 LQKENI. The CDR3 loop is CVPGGQGRLNTEAFF. CDR3 nucleotides: TGTGTTCCAGGGGGACAGGGACGGCTGAACACTGAAGCTTTCTTT. The full variable domain, rest sourced from reference TRBV18 and TRBJ1-1, is NAGVMQNPRHLVRRRGQEARLRCSPMKGHSHVYWYRQLPEEGLKFMVYLQKENIIDESGMPKERFSAEFPKEGPSILRIQQVVRGDSAAYFCVPGGQGRLNTEAFFGQGTRLTVV.

This rearrangement joins TRBV9 to TRBJ2-5; 14 bases fit TRBD2. This CDR3 has 14 residues. Germline V CDR1 and CDR2: SGDLS, YYNGEE. Losses at the gene ends were 3 bases for V and 5 bases for J; bases not matched to a gene: 0. The CDR3 region is CASSGLAGGETQYF. The CDR3 nucleotides read TGTGCCAGCAGCGGACTAGCGGGAGGGGAGACCCAGTACTTC.

The chain joins TRBV9 to TRBJ2-3; a weak D match, TRBD1 (5 bases). Germline V gene sequence: CDR1 SGDLS, CDR2 YYNGEE. This CDR3 spans 17 amino acids. V lost 1 base and J 4 bases, leaving 19 bases between the germline ends. CDR3 amino acids: CASSVLGGAGGADTQYF. CDR3 coding DNA: TGTGCCAGCAGCGTACTCGGTGGGGCTGGTGGGGCAGATACGCAGTATTTT.